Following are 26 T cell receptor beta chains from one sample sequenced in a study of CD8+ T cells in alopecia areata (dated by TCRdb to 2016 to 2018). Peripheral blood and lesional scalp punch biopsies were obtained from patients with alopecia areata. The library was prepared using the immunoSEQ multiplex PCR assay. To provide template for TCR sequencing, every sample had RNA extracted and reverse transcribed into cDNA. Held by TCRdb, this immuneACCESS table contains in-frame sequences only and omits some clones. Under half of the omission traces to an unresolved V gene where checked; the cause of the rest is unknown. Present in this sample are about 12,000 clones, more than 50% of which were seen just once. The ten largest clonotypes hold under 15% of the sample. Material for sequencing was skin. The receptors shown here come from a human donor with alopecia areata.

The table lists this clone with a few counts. DNA of the CDR3: TGTGCCAGCAGTGCTCTCTCCTCTGGGGCCAACGTCCTGACTTTC. Translation gives CASSALSSGANVLTF. This chain joins TRBV2 and TRBJ2-6; no firm D call. Germline V gene sequence: CDR1 SNHLY, CDR2 FYNNEI. V lost 4 bases to trimming and J lost 0 bases, with 7 bases between them. The CDR3 covers 15 residues.

The CDR3 DNA follows: TGCAGCGTTGAGCAACGCGGCGAGCAGTACTTC. Translated, it gives CSVEQRGEQYF. V usage is TRBV29-1 and J usage is TRBJ2-7; no firm D call. Germline-derived CDR1 and CDR2 are SQVTM and ANQGSEA. This CDR3 region has 11 residues. Trimming removed 3 bases at V and 6 bases at J, with 9 bases between.

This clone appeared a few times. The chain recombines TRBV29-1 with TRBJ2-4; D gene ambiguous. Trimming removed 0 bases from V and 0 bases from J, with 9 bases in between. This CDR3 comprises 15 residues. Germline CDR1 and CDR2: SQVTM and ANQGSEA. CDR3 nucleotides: TGCAGCGTTGAAGAAGGATTTGGAGCCAAAAACATTCAGTACTTC. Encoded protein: CSVEEGFGAKNIQYF.

As DNA, the CDR3 is TGTGCCACTTTAGCGGGAGCCGTGTTGGCTGAGCAGTTCTTC. It encodes CATLAGAVLAEQFF. The rearrangement links TRBV10-3 to TRBJ2-1, with 9 positions matching TRBD2. This CDR3 spans 14 amino acids. Germline values: CDR1 ENHRY, CDR2 SYGVKD. The ends lost 10 bases at V and 9 bases at J; junction bases unmatched: 13.

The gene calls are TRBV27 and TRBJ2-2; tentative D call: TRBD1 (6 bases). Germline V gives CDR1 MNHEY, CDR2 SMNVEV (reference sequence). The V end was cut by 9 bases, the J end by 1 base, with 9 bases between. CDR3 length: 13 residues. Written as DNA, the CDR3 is TGTGCCAGTAAGGGACAGAACACCGGGGAGCTGTTTTTT. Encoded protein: CASKGQNTGELFF.

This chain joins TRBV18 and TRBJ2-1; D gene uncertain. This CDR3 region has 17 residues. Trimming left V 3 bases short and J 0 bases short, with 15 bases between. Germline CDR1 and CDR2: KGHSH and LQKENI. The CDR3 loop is CASSPSLGTSSYNEQFF. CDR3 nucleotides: TGTGCCAGCTCACCCAGTTTAGGAACGAGCTCCTACAATGAGCAGTTCTTC.

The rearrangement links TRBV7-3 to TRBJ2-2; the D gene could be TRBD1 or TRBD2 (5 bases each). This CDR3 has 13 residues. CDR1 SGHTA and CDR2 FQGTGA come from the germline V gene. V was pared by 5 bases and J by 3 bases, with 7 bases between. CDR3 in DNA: TGTGCCAGCAGCCCGGGACACACCGGGGAGCTGTTTTTT. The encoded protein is CASSPGHTGELFF. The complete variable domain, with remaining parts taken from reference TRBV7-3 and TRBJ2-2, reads GAGVSQTPSNKVTEKGKYVELRCDPISGHTALYWYRQSLGQGPEFLIYFQGTGAADDSGLPNDRFFAVRPEGSVSTLKIQRTERGDSAVYLCASSPGHTGELFFGEGSRLTVL.

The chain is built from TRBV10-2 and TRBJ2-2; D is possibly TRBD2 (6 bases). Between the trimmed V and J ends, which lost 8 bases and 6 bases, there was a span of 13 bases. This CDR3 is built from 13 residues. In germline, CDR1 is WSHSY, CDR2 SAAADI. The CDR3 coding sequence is TGCGCCAGCCGGACTACTTTGGCCGGGGAGCTGTTTTTT. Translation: CASRTTLAGELFF.

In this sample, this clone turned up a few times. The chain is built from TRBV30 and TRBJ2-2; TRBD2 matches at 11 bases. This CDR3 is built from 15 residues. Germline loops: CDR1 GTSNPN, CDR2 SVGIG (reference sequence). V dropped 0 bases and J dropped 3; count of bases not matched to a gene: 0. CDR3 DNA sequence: TGTGCCTGGAGTGTACTAGCGGGAGACACCGGGGAGCTGTTTTTT. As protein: CAWSVLAGDTGELFF.

This chain's CDR3 is CAVGRGSTNEKLFF. The CDR3 coding sequence is TGTGCTGTGGGGCGGGGCTCAACTAATGAAAAACTGTTTTTT. The rearrangement links TRBV28 to TRBJ1-4, with D perhaps TRBD1 (5 bases). Germline V CDR1 and CDR2: MDHEN, SYDVKM. The CDR3 sequence is 14 residues long.

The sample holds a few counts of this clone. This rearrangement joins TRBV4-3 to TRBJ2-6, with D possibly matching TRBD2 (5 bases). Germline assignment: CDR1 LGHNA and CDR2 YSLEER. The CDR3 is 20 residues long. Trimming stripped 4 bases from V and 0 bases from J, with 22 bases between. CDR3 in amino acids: CASSRIGGTPPFSGANVLTF. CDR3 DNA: TGCGCCAGCAGCCGAATCGGAGGTACACCTCCCTTCTCTGGGGCCAACGTCCTGACTTTC.

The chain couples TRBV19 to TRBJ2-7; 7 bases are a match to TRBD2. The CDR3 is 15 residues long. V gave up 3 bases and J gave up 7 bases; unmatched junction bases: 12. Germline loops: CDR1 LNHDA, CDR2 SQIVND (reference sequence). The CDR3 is CASSIYSGTPGEQYF. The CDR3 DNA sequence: TGTGCCAGTAGTATCTACAGCGGGACCCCCGGTGAGCAGTACTTC.

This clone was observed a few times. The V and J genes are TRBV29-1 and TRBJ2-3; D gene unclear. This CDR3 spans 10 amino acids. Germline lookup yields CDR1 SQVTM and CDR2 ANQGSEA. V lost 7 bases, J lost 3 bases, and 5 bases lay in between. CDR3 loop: CSGGTDTQYF. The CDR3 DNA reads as TGCAGCGGGGGAACAGATACGCAGTATTTT.

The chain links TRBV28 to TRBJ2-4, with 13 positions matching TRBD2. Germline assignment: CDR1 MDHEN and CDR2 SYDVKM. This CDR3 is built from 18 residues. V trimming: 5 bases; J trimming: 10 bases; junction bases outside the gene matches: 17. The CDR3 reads CASSPPGLAGTTFGIQYF. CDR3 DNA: TGTGCCAGCAGTCCTCCGGGACTAGCGGGGACTACTTTCGGAATTCAGTACTTC.

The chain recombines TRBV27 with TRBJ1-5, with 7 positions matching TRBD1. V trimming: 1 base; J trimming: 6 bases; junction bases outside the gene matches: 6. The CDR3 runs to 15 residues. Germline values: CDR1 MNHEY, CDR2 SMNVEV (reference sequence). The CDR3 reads CASSLLAAGGQPQHF. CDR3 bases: TGTGCCAGCAGTTTATTGGCGGCAGGGGGTCAGCCCCAGCATTTT.

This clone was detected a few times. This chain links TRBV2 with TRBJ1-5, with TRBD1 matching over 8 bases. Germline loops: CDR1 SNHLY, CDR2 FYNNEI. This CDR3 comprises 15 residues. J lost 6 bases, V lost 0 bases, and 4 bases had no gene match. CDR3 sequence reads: CASSEAYRGGQPQHF. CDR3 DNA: TGTGCCAGCAGTGAAGCTTACAGGGGGGGTCAGCCCCAGCATTTT.

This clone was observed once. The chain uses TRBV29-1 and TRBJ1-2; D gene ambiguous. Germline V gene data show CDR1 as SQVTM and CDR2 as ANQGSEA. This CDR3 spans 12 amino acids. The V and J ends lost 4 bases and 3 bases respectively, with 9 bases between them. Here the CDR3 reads CSVGQDDYGYTF. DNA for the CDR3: TGCAGCGTTGGGCAGGACGACTATGGCTACACCTTC.

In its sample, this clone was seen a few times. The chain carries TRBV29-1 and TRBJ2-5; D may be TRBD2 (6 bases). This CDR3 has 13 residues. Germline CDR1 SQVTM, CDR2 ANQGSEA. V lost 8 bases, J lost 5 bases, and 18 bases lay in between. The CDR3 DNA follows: TGCAGCTGGCGGGATAGAGTACGGGAGACCCAGTACTTC. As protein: CSWRDRVRETQYF.

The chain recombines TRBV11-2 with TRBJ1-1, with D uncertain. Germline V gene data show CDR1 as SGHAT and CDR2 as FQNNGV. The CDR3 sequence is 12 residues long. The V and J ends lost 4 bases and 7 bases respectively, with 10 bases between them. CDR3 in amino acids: CASSSSKVEAFF. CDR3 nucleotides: TGTGCCAGCAGCTCTTCAAAGGTTGAAGCTTTCTTT.

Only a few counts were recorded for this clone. In DNA form, the CDR3 reads TGCGCCAGCAGCCAAGCTTGGGCAGCAGAGTATGGCTACACCTTC. This codes for CASSQAWAAEYGYTF. The V gene is TRBV4-1, the J gene TRBJ1-2; D ambiguous. The CDR3 has 15 amino acids. V dropped 1 base and J dropped 5 bases, with 14 bases sitting between them. CDR1 is MGHRA and CDR2 is YSYEKL in the germline V gene.

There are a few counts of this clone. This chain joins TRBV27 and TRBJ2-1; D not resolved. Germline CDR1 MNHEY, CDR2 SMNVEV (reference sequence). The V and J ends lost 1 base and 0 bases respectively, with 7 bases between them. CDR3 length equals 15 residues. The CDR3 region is CASSLFARSYNEQFF. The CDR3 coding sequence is TGTGCCAGCAGTTTATTCGCACGCTCCTACAATGAGCAGTTCTTC.

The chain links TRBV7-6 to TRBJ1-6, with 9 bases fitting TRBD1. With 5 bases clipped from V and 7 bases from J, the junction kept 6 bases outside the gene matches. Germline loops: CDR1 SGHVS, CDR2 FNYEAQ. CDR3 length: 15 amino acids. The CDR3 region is CASSQRGQGNSPLHF. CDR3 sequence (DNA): TGTGCCAGCAGCCAACGGGGACAGGGCAATTCACCCCTCCACTTT.

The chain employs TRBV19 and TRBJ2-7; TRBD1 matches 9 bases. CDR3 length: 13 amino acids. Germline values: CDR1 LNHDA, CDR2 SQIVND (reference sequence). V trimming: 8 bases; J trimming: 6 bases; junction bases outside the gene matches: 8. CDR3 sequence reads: CASSDRGGLEQYF. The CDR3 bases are TGTGCCAGTTCTGACAGGGGGGGCCTCGAGCAGTACTTC. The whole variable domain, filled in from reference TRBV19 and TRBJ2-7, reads DGGITQSPKYLFRKEGQNVTLSCEQNLNHDAMYWYRQDPGQGLRLIYYSQIVNDFQKGDIAEGYSVSREKKESFPLTVTSAQKNPTAFYLCASSDRGGLEQYFGPGTRLTVT.

The CDR3, as DNA: TGTGCCAGTAGGACGGGTCCCTACAATGAGCAGTTCTTC. It is translated as CASRTGPYNEQFF. The rearrangement links TRBV6-1 to TRBJ2-1; D is unclear. The CDR3 is made up of 13 amino acids. Per germline, CDR1 MNHNS and CDR2 SASEGT. V shed 9 bases and J shed 2 bases, with 11 bases lying between them.

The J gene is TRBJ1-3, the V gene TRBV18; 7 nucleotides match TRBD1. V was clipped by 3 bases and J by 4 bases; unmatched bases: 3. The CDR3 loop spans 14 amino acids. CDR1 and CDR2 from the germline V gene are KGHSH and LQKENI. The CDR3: CASSPTGSGNTIYF. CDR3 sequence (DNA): TGTGCCAGCTCACCGACAGGGTCCGGAAACACCATATATTTT.

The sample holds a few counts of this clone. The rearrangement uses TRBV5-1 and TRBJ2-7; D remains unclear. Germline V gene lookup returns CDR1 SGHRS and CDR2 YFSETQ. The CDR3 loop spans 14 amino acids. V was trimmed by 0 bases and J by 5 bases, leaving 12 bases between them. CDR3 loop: CASSLGAPKDEQYF. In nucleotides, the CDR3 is TGCGCCAGCAGCTTGGGGGCCCCAAAGGACGAGCAGTACTTC. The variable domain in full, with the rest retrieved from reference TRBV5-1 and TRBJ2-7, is KAGVTQTPRYLIKTRGQQVTLSCSPISGHRSVSWYQQTPGQGLQFLFEYFSETQRNKGNFPGRFSGRQFSNSRSEMNVSTLELGDSALYLCASSLGAPKDEQYFGPGTRLTVT.